What follows are 29 T cell receptor beta chains derived from one specimen sequenced in a study of blood T cell repertoires in COVID-19. Generated by immunoSEQ multiplex PCR, the TCRdb table keeps only in-frame clones and is missing some. This table holds about 81,000 clones, around 92% found once. Sequenced material: peripheral blood. Receptor source: a woman aged 50 to 60 in a cohort sampled during active COVID-19.

V and J are TRBV2 and TRBJ1-3, with TRBD1 identical over 7 bases. Germline CDR1 is SNHLY and CDR2 is FYNNEI. Trimming took 5 bases from V and 2 from J; bases not matched to a gene: 6. This CDR3 region has 15 residues. As DNA, the CDR3 is TGTGCCAGCAGTCCCGACAGGGACCCTGGAAACACCATATATTTT. Translated: CASSPDRDPGNTIYF. Together with reference TRBV2 and TRBJ1-3, the CDR3 gives the full variable domain: EPEVTQTPSHQVTQMGQEVILRCVPISNHLYFYWYRQILGQKVEFLVSFYNNEISEKSEIFDDQFSVERPDGSNFTLKIRSTKLEDSAMYFCASSPDRDPGNTIYFGEGSWLTVV.

This chain uses TRBV10-1 with TRBJ2-3, with D unresolved. V lost 2 bases, J lost 5 bases, and 5 bases lay in between. From germline, CDR1 is WNHNN and CDR2 SYGVQD (reference sequence). The CDR3 extends over 12 amino acids. The CDR3 sequence is CASSEGRDTQYF. CDR3 nucleotides: TGCGCCAGCAGTGAGGGGCGAGATACGCAGTATTTT.

The V gene is TRBV28, the J gene TRBJ2-3, with 13 bases that match TRBD2. The J segment lost 1 base and the V segment lost 6 bases, leaving 7 bases of the junction unmatched. This CDR3 comprises 17 residues. Germline V CDR1 and CDR2: MDHEN, SYDVKM. The CDR3 DNA reads TGTGCCAGCAGCTTAAGCGGACTAGCGGGGGGCACAGATACGCAGTATTTT. Amino acids: CASSLSGLAGGTDTQYF.

V is TRBV9 and J is TRBJ1-6; D gene unclear. Germline CDR1 and CDR2: SGDLS and YYNGEE. Trimming left V 3 bases short and J 4 bases short, with 17 bases between. There are 17 residues in the CDR3. The CDR3 DNA is TGTGCCAGCAGCGATGCAGGAGGACTGCGATATAATTCACCCCTCCACTTT. Encoded protein: CASSDAGGLRYNSPLHF.

This clone came up a few times. The V call is TRBV5-6, the J call TRBJ1-5; 8 nucleotides line up with TRBD1. The CDR3 sequence is 18 residues long. V gave up 2 bases and J gave up 0 bases; unmatched junction bases: 10. The germline V gene has CDR1 SGHDT and CDR2 YYEEEE. DNA for the CDR3: TGTGCCAGCAGCTTATTCGGACAGGGAATCGATAGCAATCAGCCCCAGCATTTT. Translated: CASSLFGQGIDSNQPQHF.

This clone has a single count. CDR3 region: CASKLGRGPLGGYTF. The CDR3 region has the DNA TGTGCCAGCAAGTTGGGCAGGGGCCCCTTGGGTGGCTACACCTTC. J is TRBJ1-2 and V is TRBV2, with D possibly matching TRBD1 (6 bases). V was cut by 7 bases and J by 7 bases, with 22 bases left in between. There are 15 residues in the CDR3. CDR1 SNHLY and CDR2 FYNNEI come from the germline V gene.

The chain combines TRBV13 with TRBJ2-2, with 8 bases aligning to TRBD2. V lost 5 bases, J lost 0 bases, and 8 bases stayed unmatched. Germline CDR1 reads PRHDT; CDR2 reads FYEKMQ (reference sequence). This CDR3 has 17 residues. CDR3 in amino acids: CASSPVVGLANTGELFF. CDR3 bases: TGTGCCAGCAGCCCCGTGGTGGGACTAGCGAACACCGGGGAGCTGTTTTTT. The full variable domain, rest sourced from reference TRBV13 and TRBJ2-2, is AAGVIQSPRHLIKEKRETATLKCYPIPRHDTVYWYQQGPGQDPQFLISFYEKMQSDKGSIPDRFSAQQFSDYHSELNMSSLELGDSALYFCASSPVVGLANTGELFFGEGSRLTVL.

As to this clone: This sample also contains other DNA sequences that code for the same CDR3. The gene calls are TRBV5-1 and TRBJ2-7; possible D gene TRBD1, 8 bases. V dropped 0 bases and J dropped 7 bases, with 20 bases sitting between them. The CDR3 loop spans 16 amino acids. From germline, CDR1 is SGHRS and CDR2 YFSETQ. Written as DNA, the CDR3 is TGCGCCAGCAGCTTGGCCTTTGTACAGGGGGGGCGGGAGCAGTACTTC. Translation gives CASSLAFVQGGREQYF.

The J gene is TRBJ1-5, the V gene TRBV19, with D perhaps TRBD1 (6 bases). The CDR3 length is 15 residues. The V and J ends lost 6 bases and 3 bases respectively, with 15 bases between them. The germline CDR1 and CDR2 sequences are LNHDA and SQIVND (reference sequence). The CDR3 DNA is TGTGCCAGTAGCAAACAGGGATACAACAATCAGCCCCAGCATTTT. Amino acid sequence: CASSKQGYNNQPQHF. Looking up the rest from reference TRBV19 and TRBJ1-5 gives the full variable domain: DGGITQSPKYLFRKEGQNVTLSCEQNLNHDAMYWYRQDPGQGLRLIYYSQIVNDFQKGDIAEGYSVSREKKESFPLTVTSAQKNPTAFYLCASSKQGYNNQPQHFGDGTRLSIL.

V usage is TRBV29-1 and J usage is TRBJ2-3; D is possibly TRBD2 (6 bases). Trimming cost V 7 bases and J 10 bases, with 9 bases left between them. The length of the CDR3 is 9 residues. From germline, CDR1 is SQVTM and CDR2 ANQGSEA. The CDR3 spells CSGGEPQYF. In nucleotides, the CDR3 is TGCAGCGGGGGGGAGCCGCAGTATTTT.

The count of this clone is one. One end of the junction does not line up with germline, which may come from a read error. The CDR3 region is CASSDSGGPGNIQYF. CDR3 coding DNA: TGTGCCAGCAGTGACTCGGGGGGGCCGGGGAACATTCAGTACTTC. This chain connects TRBV6-5 to TRBJ2-4; TRBD2 matches at 8 bases. There are 15 residues in the CDR3. Germline CDR1 MNHEY, CDR2 SVGAGI.

This chain uses TRBV3-1 (or the pseudogene TRBV3-2) with TRBJ2-2; 10 bases are a match to TRBD2. The CDR3 consists of 19 residues. The V gene end was trimmed by 3 bases and the J gene end by 4 bases; junction bases not matched to a gene: 14. The germline CDR1 and CDR2 sequences are LGHDT and YNNKEL (reference sequence). The CDR3 sequence is CASSHRSRASGGGTGELFF. The CDR3 DNA sequence: TGTGCCAGCAGCCACCGCAGTCGGGCTAGCGGGGGTGGCACCGGGGAGCTGTTTTTT.

This clone has just one count. The J gene is TRBJ1-5, the V gene TRBV11-2, with D unclear. V was shortened by 0 bases and J by 4 bases, with 10 bases between the two germline ends. The CDR3 is 15 residues long. Germline V gene lookup returns CDR1 SGHAT and CDR2 FQNNGV. CDR3 sequence: CASSLEFGENQPQHF. CDR3 sequence (DNA): TGTGCCAGCAGCTTAGAGTTTGGAGAAAATCAGCCCCAGCATTTT. Full variable domain (rest looked up from reference TRBV11-2 and TRBJ1-5): EAGVAQSPRYKIIEKRQSVAFWCNPISGHATLYWYQQILGQGPKLLIQFQNNGVVDDSQLPKDRFSAERLKGVDSTLKIQPAKLEDSAVYLCASSLEFGENQPQHFGDGTRLSIL.

The chain carries TRBV5-1 and TRBJ2-5, with D maybe TRBD2 (6 bases). Germline CDR1 and CDR2: SGHRS and YFSETQ. The CDR3 is 15 residues long. The V and J ends lost 3 bases and 5 bases respectively, with 17 bases between them. In nucleotides, the CDR3 is TGCGCCAGCAGCTCCAATTGGGGGGATTGGGAGACCCAGTACTTC. It translates to CASSSNWGDWETQYF.

The chain couples TRBV4-1 to TRBJ2-7; D gene uncertain. This CDR3 region has 14 residues. The V end was cut by 0 bases, the J end by 1 base, with 7 bases between. Germline V CDR1 and CDR2: MGHRA, YSYEKL. CDR3 amino acids: CASSQEADSYEQYF. The CDR3 coding sequence is TGCGCCAGCAGCCAAGAGGCAGATTCCTACGAGCAGTACTTC.

The genes are TRBV19 and TRBJ2-5; D may be TRBD2 (5 bases). The CDR3 has 15 residues. V lost 0 bases and J 0 bases, leaving 8 bases between the germline ends. Looked up from germline, CDR1 is LNHDA and CDR2 is SQIVND (reference sequence). This chain's CDR3 is CASSIDRRNQETQYF. In nucleotides, the CDR3 is TGTGCCAGTAGTATAGATCGGAGGAACCAAGAGACCCAGTACTTC.

The chain links TRBV9 to TRBJ2-5; 8 nucleotides match TRBD2. The junction had 7 bases not matched to a gene; V was cut back by 4 bases and J by 5 bases. The CDR3 consists of 14 residues. Germline V CDR1 and CDR2: SGDLS, YYNGEE. Here the CDR3 reads CASSPSGGMETQYF. CDR3 coding DNA: TGTGCCAGCAGCCCCAGCGGGGGTATGGAGACCCAGTACTTC.

V and J are TRBV27 and TRBJ1-1, with D perhaps matching TRBD1 (5 bases). Germline assignment: CDR1 MNHEY and CDR2 SMNVEV (reference sequence). The CDR3 contains 14 residues. V gave up 7 bases and J gave up 4 bases, with 16 bases separating them. CDR3: CASTSRGTSTEAFF. DNA of the CDR3: TGTGCCAGCACCTCAAGAGGGACTAGCACTGAAGCTTTCTTT.

CDR3 region: CASSQANVQGENTEAFF. CDR3 DNA: TGCGCCAGCAGCCAAGCAAACGTACAGGGGGAGAACACTGAAGCTTTCTTT. The chain uses TRBV4-1 and TRBJ1-1; 8 nucleotides match TRBD1. The V segment lost 1 base and the J segment 1 base; nucleotides outside the gene matches: 8. The CDR3 contains 17 residues. Germline-derived CDR1 and CDR2 are MGHRA and YSYEKL.

V and J are TRBV6-5 and TRBJ1-1; a weak D match, TRBD1 (5 bases). Per the germline V gene, CDR1 is MNHEY and CDR2 is SVGAGI. V was shortened by 2 bases and J by 6 bases, with 13 bases between the two germline ends. The CDR3 is 14 amino acids. CDR3 in amino acids: CASSYSQGSSEAFF. The DNA of the CDR3 is TGTGCCAGCAGTTACAGCCAGGGTTCGTCTGAAGCTTTCTTT.

V and J are TRBV7-2 and TRBJ1-5, with D possibly TRBD1 on 5 matching bases. Per germline, CDR1 SGHTA and CDR2 FQGNSA. Trimming removed 2 bases at V and 8 bases at J, with 13 bases between. The CDR3 covers 14 residues. The CDR3 nucleotides read TGTGCCAGCAGCTTATTTGGGGAAGGGGAGCCCCAGCATTTT. Translating it yields CASSLFGEGEPQHF. The full variable domain, in which reference TRBV7-2 and TRBJ1-5 provide the parts outside the CDR3, is GAGVSQSPSNKVTEKGKDVELRCDPISGHTALYWYRQSLGQGLEFLIYFQGNSAPDKSGLPSDRFSAERTGGSVSTLTIQRTQQEDSAVYLCASSLFGEGEPQHFGDGTRLSIL.

This clone appeared once. The J gene is TRBJ2-7, the V gene TRBV28; the match to TRBD1 covers 7 bases. The ends lost 7 bases at V and 4 bases at J; junction bases unmatched: 10. The CDR3 runs to 14 residues. Germline CDR1 reads MDHEN; CDR2 reads SYDVKM. The CDR3 region has the DNA TGTGCCAGCAAGCTCGAGGGACAGACGTACGAGCAGTACTTC. As protein: CASKLEGQTYEQYF.

CDR3 DNA sequence: TGTGCCAGCAGCCCCAAGCTCCAGGACTCATCCTACAATGAGCAGTTCTTC. It encodes CASSPKLQDSSYNEQFF. V usage is TRBV3-1 (or the pseudogene TRBV3-2) and J usage is TRBJ2-1; possible D gene TRBD2, 5 bases. The V end lost 4 bases, the J end lost 1 base, and 17 bases lay between the germline ends. The germline V gene encodes CDR1 LGHDT and CDR2 YNNKEL (reference sequence). The CDR3 is 17 residues long.

This chain links TRBV15 with TRBJ1-1; TRBD1 matches at 8 bases. Germline loops: CDR1 LNHNV, CDR2 YYDKDF (reference sequence). The junction had 15 bases not matched to a gene; V was cut back by 5 bases and J by 4 bases. The CDR3 has 17 residues. For the CDR3, the DNA is TGTGCCACCAGCGGAAACAGGGGGGGCCATTTCGGCACTGAAGCTTTCTTT. Protein sequence: CATSGNRGGHFGTEAFF.

The chain joins TRBV7-3 to TRBJ2-1; D is ambiguous. Looked up from germline, CDR1 is SGHTA and CDR2 is FQGTGA. The CDR3 has 13 residues. The V and J ends lost 4 bases and 8 bases respectively, with 12 bases between them. The CDR3 bases are TGTGCCAGCAGCTCTCCCGGGTACGATGAGCAGTTCTTC. Encoded protein: CASSSPGYDEQFF.

The rearrangement links TRBV7-2 to TRBJ2-7, with 10 bases identical to TRBD2. The ends lost 4 bases at V and 5 bases at J; junction bases unmatched: 5. CDR1 SGHTA and CDR2 FQGNSA come from the germline V gene. This CDR3 comprises 14 residues. CDR3 region: CASSSLAGRNEQYF. The CDR3 DNA follows: TGTGCCAGCAGCTCACTAGCGGGGCGGAACGAGCAGTACTTC.

In this sample, this clone turned up once. The chain employs TRBV29-1 and TRBJ1-2; D remains ambiguous. This CDR3 comprises 11 residues. The germline V gene has CDR1 SQVTM and CDR2 ANQGSEA. Between the trimmed V and J ends, which lost 4 bases and 6 bases, there was a span of 9 bases. The CDR3 loop reads CSVGGFDGYTF. The CDR3 bases are TGCAGCGTTGGAGGGTTTGATGGCTACACCTTC.

This clone showed up just a few times. This chain links TRBV4-1 with TRBJ2-7; TRBD1 might be the D (6 bases). Between the trimmed V and J ends, which lost 0 bases and 3 bases, there was a span of 15 bases. The V gene's germline CDR1 is MGHRA and CDR2 YSYEKL. The CDR3 runs 16 residues. CDR3: CASSQDIGGYFYEQYF. CDR3 nucleotides: TGCGCCAGCAGCCAAGATATTGGGGGCTATTTCTACGAGCAGTACTTC.

The J gene is TRBJ2-5, the V gene TRBV9; TRBD1 matches 10 bases. This CDR3 is 16 amino acids long. V dropped 0 bases and J dropped 1; count of bases not matched to a gene: 3. Germline-derived CDR1 and CDR2 are SGDLS and YYNGEE. CDR3 in DNA: TGTGCCAGCAGCGTAGTGAGGACAGGGGGCCAAGAGACCCAGTACTTC. This translates into CASSVVRTGGQETQYF.